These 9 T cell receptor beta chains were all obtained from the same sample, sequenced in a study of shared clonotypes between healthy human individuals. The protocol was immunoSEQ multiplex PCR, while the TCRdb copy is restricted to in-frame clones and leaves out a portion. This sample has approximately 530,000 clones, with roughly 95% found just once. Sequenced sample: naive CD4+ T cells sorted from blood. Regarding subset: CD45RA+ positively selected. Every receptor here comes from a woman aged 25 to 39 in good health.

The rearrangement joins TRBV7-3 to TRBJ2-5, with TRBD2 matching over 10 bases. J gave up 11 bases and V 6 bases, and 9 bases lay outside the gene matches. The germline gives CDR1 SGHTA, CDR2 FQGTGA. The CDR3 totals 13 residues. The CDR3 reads CASSTGTSAKQYF. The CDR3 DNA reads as TGTGCCAGCAGTACCGGGACTAGCGCAAAGCAGTACTTC.

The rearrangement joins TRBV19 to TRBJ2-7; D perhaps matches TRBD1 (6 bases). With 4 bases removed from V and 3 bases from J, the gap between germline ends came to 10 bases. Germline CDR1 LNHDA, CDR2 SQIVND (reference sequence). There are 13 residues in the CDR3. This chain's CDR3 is CASSRGRIYEQYF. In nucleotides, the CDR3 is TGTGCCAGTAGTAGGGGGCGCATCTACGAGCAGTACTTC.

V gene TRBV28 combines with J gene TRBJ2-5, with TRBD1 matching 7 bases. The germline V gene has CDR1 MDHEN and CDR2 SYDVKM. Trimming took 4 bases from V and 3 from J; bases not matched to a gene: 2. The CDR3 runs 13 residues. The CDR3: CASSSQGEETQYF. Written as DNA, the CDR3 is TGTGCCAGCAGTTCGCAGGGGGAAGAGACCCAGTACTTC.

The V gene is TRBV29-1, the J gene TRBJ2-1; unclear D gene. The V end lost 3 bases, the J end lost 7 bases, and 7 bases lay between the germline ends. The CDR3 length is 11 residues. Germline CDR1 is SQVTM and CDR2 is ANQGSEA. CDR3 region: CSVDVLNEQFF. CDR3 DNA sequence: TGCAGCGTTGATGTACTAAATGAGCAGTTCTTC.

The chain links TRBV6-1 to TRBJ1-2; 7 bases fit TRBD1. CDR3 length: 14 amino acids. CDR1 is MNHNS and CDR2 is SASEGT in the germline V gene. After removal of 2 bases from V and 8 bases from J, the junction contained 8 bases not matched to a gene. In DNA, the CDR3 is TGTGCCAGCAGTGAATACTACAGGGGAGGCGGCTACACCTTC. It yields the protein CASSEYYRGGGYTF.

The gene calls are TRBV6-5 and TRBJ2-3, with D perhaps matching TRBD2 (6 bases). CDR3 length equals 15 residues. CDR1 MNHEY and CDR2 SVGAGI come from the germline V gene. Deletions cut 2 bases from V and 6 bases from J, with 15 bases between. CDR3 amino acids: CASSYRGGPGDTQYF. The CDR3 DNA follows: TGTGCCAGCAGTTACAGGGGAGGACCTGGGGATACGCAGTATTTT.

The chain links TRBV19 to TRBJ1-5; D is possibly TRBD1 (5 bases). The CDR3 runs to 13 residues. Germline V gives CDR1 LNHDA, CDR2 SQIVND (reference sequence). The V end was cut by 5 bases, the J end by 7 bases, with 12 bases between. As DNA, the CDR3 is TGTGCCAGTAGTCTTGCAGGGAACCAGCCCCAGCATTTT. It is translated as CASSLAGNQPQHF. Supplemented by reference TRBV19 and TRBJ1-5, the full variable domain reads DGGITQSPKYLFRKEGQNVTLSCEQNLNHDAMYWYRQDPGQGLRLIYYSQIVNDFQKGDIAEGYSVSREKKESFPLTVTSAQKNPTAFYLCASSLAGNQPQHFGDGTRLSIL.

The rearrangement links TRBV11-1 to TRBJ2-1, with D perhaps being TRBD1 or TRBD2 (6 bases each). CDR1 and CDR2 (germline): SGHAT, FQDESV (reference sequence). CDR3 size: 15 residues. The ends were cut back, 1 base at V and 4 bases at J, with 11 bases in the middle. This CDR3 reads CASSLELGGYNEQFF. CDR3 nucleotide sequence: TGTGCCAGCAGCTTAGAACTAGGGGGGTACAATGAGCAGTTCTTC.

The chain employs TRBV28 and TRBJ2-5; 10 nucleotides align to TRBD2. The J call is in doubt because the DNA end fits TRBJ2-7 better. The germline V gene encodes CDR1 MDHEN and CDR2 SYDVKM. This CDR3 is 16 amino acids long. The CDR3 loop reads CASRSWTSGTAYEQYF. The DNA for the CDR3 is TGTGCCAGCAGATCCTGGACTAGCGGAACGGCTTACGAGCAGTACTTC.